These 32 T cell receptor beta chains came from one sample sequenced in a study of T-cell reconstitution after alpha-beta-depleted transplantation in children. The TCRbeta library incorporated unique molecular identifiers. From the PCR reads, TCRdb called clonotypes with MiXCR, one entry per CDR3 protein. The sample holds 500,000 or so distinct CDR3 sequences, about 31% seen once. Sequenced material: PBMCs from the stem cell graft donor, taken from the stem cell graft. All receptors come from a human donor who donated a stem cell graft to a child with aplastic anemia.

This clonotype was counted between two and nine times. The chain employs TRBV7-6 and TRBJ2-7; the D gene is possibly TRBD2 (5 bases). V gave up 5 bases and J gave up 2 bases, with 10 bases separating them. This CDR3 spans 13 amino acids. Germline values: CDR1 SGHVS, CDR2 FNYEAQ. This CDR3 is CASSASGPYEQYF. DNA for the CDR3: TGTGCCAGCAGCGCCAGCGGACCCTACGAGCAGTACTTC.

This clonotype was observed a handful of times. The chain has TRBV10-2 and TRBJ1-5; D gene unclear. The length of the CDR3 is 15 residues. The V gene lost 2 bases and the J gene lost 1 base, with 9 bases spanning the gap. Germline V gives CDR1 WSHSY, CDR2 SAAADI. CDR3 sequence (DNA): TGCGCCAGCAGTGAGCTGGCATTAAGCAATCAGCCCCAGCATTTT. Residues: CASSELALSNQPQHF.

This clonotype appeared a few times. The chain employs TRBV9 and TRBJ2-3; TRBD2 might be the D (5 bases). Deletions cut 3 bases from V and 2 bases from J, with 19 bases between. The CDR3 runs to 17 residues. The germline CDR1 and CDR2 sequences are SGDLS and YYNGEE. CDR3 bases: TGTGCCAGCAGCGATCGATGGACTCCCGATTTCACAGATACGCAGTATTTT. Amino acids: CASSDRWTPDFTDTQYF.

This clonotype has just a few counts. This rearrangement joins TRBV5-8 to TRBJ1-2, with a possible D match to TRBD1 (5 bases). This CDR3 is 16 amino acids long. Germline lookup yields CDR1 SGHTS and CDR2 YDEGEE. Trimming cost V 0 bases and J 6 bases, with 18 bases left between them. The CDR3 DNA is TGTGCCAGCAGCTTGGAATACAGGAAGACAACCAATGGCTACACCTTC. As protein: CASSLEYRKTTNGYTF.

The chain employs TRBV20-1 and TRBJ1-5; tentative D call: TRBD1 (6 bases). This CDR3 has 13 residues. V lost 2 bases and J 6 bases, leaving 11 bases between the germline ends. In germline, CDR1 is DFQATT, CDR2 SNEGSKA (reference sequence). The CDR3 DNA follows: TGCAGTGCTAGAAACACAGGGTTTCAGCCCCAGCATTTT. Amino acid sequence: CSARNTGFQPQHF.

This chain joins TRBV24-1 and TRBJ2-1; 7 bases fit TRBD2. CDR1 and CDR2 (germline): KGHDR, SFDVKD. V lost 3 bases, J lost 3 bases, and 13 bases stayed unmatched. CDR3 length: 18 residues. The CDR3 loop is CATSDPAGPSVYYNEQFF. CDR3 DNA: TGTGCCACCAGTGATCCAGCGGGGCCCAGCGTCTACTACAATGAGCAGTTCTTC.

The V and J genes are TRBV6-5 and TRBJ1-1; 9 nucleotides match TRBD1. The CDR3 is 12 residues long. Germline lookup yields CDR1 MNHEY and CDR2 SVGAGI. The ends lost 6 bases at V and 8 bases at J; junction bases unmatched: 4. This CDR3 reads CASSRGTGEAFF. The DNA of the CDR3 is TGTGCCAGCAGCCGCGGGACAGGGGAAGCTTTCTTT.

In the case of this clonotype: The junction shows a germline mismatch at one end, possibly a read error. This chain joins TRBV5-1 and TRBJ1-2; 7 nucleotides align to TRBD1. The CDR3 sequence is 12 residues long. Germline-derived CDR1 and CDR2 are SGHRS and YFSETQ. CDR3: CASSLEGARLNF. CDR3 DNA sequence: TGCGCCAGCAGCTTGGAGGGGGCCCGACTGAACTTC.

CDR3 amino acids: CSARGIGANVLTF. The CDR3 nucleotides read TGCAGTGCTAGGGGAATTGGGGCCAACGTCCTGACTTTC. The chain carries TRBV20-1 and TRBJ2-6; D is ambiguous. The CDR3 spans 13 residues. V lost 3 bases, J lost 3 bases, and 6 bases lay in between. CDR1 and CDR2 (germline): DFQATT, SNEGSKA (reference sequence).

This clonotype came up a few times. The CDR3 nucleotides read TGCAGCGTTGCTGGGGATAGCACCATATATTTT. Protein sequence: CSVAGDSTIYF. The V gene is TRBV29-1, the J gene TRBJ1-3; D uncertain. Germline lookup yields CDR1 SQVTM and CDR2 ANQGSEA. The CDR3 consists of 11 residues. The V end was cut by 4 bases, the J end by 9 bases, with 10 bases between.

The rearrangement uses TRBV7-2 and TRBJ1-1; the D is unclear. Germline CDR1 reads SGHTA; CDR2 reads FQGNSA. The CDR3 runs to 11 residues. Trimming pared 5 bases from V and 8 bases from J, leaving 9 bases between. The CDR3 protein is CASSPEREAFF. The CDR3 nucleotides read TGTGCCAGCAGCCCCGAGAGGGAAGCTTTCTTT. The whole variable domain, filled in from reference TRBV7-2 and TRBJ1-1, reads GAGVSQSPSNKVTEKGKDVELRCDPISGHTALYWYRQSLGQGLEFLIYFQGNSAPDKSGLPSDRFSAERTGGSVSTLTIQRTQQEDSAVYLCASSPEREAFFGQGTRLTVV.

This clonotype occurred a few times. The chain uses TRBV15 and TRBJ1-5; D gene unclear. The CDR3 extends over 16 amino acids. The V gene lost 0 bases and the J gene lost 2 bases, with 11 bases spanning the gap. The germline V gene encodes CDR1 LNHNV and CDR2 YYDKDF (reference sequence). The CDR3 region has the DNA TGTGCCACCAGCAGAGATGGGTATTTGGGCAATCAGCCCCAGCATTTT. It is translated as CATSRDGYLGNQPQHF.

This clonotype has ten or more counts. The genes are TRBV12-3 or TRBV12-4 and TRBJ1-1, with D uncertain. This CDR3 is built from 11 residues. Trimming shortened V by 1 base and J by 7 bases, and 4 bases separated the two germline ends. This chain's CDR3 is CASSLGVEAFF. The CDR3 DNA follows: TGTGCCAGCAGTTTAGGAGTTGAAGCTTTCTTT.

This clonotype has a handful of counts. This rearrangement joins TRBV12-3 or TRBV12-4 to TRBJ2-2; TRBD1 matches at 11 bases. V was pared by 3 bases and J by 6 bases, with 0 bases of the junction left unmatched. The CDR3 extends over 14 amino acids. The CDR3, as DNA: TGTGCCAGCAGTTTGGGACAGGGGGCCGGGGAGCTGTTTTTT. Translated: CASSLGQGAGELFF.

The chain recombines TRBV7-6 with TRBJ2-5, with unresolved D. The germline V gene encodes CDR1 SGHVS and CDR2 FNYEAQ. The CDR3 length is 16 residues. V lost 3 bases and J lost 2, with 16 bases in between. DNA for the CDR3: TGTGCCAGCAGCTTTAGTAGGGTTCAGTGGCAAGAGACCCAGTACTTC. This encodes CASSFSRVQWQETQYF.

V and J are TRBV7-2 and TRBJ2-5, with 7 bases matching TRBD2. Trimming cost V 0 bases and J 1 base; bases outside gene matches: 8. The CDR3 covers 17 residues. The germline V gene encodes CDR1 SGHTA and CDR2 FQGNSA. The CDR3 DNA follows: TGTGCCAGCAGCTTAGCCCGTTGGGGCGGGAGCCAAGAGACCCAGTACTTC. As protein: CASSLARWGGSQETQYF.

CDR3 DNA: TGTGCCAGCAGCCAAGTGGCGGAAGTAGGGACCCTCCACTTT. Amino acid sequence: CASSQVAEVGTLHF. This chain uses TRBV3-1 with TRBJ1-6; no firm D call. Germline-derived CDR1 and CDR2 are LGHDT and YNNKEL (reference sequence). V shed 1 base and J shed 14 bases, with 15 bases lying between them. The CDR3 consists of 14 residues.

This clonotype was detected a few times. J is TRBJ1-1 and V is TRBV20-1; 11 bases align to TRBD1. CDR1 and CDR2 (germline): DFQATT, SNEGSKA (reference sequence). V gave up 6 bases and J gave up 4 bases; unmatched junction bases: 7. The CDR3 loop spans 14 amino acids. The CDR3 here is CSAVGDRGGTEAFF. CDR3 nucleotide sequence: TGCAGTGCCGTGGGGGACAGGGGGGGCACTGAAGCTTTCTTT.

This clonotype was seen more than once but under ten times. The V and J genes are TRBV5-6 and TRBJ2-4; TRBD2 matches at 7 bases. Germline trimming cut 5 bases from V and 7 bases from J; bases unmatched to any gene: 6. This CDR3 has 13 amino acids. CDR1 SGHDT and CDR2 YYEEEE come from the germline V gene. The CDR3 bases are TGTGCCAGCAGGGGAGGGGCCGGGAACATTCAGTACTTC. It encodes CASRGGAGNIQYF.

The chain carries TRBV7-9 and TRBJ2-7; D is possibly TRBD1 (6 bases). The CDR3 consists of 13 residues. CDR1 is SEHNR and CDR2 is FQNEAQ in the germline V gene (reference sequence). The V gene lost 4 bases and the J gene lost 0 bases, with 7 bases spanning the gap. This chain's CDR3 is CASSWDISYEQYF. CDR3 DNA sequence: TGTGCCAGCAGCTGGGACATCTCCTACGAGCAGTACTTC.

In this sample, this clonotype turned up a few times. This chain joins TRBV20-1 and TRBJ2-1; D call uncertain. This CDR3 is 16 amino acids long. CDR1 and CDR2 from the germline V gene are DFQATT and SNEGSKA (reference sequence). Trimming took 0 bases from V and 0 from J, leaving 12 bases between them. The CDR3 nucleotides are TGCAGTGCTAGAGATCTAGTGGGCGGCTCCTACAATGAGCAGTTCTTC. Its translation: CSARDLVGGSYNEQFF.

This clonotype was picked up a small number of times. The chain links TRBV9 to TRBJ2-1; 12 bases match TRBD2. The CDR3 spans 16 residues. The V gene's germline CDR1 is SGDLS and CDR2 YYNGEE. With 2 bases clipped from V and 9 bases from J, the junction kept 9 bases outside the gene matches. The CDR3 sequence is CASSVSSGRAISEQFF. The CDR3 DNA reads TGTGCCAGCAGCGTTTCTAGCGGGAGGGCCATCTCTGAGCAGTTCTTC.

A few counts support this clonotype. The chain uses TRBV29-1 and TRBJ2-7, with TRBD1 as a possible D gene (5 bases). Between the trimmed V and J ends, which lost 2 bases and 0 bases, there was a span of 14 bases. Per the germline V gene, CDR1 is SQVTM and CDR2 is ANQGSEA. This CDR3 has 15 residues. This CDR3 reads CSVETDATVSYEQYF. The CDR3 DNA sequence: TGCAGCGTTGAAACGGATGCGACAGTCTCCTACGAGCAGTACTTC.

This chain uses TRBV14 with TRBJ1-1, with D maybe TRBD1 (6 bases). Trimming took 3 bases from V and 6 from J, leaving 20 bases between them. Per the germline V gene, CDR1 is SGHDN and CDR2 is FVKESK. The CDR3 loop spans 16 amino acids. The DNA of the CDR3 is TGTGCCAGCAGCCACCAGAGGGGGGGACTAGGCGCTGAAGCTTTCTTT. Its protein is CASSHQRGGLGAEAFF.

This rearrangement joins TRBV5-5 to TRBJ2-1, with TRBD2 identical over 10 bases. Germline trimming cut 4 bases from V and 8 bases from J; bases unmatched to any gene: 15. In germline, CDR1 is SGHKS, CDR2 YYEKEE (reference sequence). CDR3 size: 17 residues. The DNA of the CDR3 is TGTGCCAGCAGCCGAAACGGCTGGCTAGCGGGAGACGATGAGCAGTTCTTC. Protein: CASSRNGWLAGDDEQFF.

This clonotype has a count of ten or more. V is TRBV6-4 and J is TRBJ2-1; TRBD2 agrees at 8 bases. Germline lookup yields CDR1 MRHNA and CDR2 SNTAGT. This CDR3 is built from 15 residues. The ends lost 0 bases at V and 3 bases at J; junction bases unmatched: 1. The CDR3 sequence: CASSDSAGDYNEQFF. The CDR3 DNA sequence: TGTGCCAGCAGTGACTCAGCGGGAGACTACAATGAGCAGTTCTTC.

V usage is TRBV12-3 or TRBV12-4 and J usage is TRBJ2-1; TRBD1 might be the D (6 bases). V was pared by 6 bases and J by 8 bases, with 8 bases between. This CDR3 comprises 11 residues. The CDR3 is CASRGADEQFF. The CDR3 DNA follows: TGTGCCAGCAGGGGGGCAGATGAGCAGTTCTTC.

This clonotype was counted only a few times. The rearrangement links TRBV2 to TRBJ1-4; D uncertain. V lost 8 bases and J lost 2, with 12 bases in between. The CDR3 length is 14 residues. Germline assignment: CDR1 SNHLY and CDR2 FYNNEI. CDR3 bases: TGTGCCAGCCGATCGAGGGTCACTAATGAAAAACTGTTTTTT. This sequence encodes CASRSRVTNEKLFF.

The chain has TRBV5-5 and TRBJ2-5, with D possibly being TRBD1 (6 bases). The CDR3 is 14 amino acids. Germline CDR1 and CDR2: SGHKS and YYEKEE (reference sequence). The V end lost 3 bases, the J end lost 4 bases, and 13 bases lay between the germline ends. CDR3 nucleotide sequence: TGTGCCAGCAGCTACCTAGGACAGATAGAGACCCAGTACTTC. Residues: CASSYLGQIETQYF.

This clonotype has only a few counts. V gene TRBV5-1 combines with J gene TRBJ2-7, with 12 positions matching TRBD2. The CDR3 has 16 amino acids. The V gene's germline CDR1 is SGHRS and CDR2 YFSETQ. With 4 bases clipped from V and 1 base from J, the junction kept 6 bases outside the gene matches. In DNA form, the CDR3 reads TGCGCCAGCAGCCCCACTGGACTAGCGGGATCCTACGAGCAGTACTTC. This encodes CASSPTGLAGSYEQYF.

The CDR3 DNA reads TGTGCCAGCACTTCGGGCGGGCTTCGAGATACGCAGTATTTT. Residues: CASTSGGLRDTQYF. The rearrangement links TRBV12-3 or TRBV12-4 to TRBJ2-3, with D possibly TRBD2 on 5 matching bases. The CDR3 sequence is 14 residues long. Trimming stripped 7 bases from V and 5 bases from J, with 16 bases between.

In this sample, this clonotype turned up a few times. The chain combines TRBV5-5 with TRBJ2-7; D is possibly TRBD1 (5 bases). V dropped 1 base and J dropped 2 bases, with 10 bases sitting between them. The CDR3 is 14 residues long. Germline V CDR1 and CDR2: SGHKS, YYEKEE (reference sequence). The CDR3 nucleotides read TGTGCCAGCAGCTTGTCGCTGGGGCCCTACGAGCAGTACGTC. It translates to CASSLSLGPYEQYV.